The 14 T cell receptor beta chains presented below share a single source sample, sequenced in a study of chemoradiotherapy in HPV16-positive cancers. Generated by immunoSEQ multiplex PCR, the TCRdb table keeps only in-frame clones and is missing some. The table lists around 2,000 clones, around nine tenths of them singletons. The sample in question was tumor tissue, obtained from a patient who underwent chemoradiotherapy. These receptors were obtained from a human donor with HPV-associated anogenital cancer.

This chain connects TRBV4-3 to TRBJ1-6, with 9 bases that match TRBD1. With 2 bases clipped from V and 5 bases from J, the junction kept 1 base outside the gene matches. The germline gives CDR1 LGHNA, CDR2 YSLEER. This CDR3 comprises 15 residues. The CDR3 DNA reads as TGCGCCAGCAGCCAAAGACAGGGGGATAATTCACCCCTCCACTTT. It codes for CASSQRQGDNSPLHF.

The chain links TRBV23-1 to TRBJ2-7, with no clear D. TRBV23-1 is classed as an ORF, of uncertain function. V dropped 6 bases and J dropped 1 base, with 7 bases sitting between them. The CDR3 is made up of 12 amino acids. The CDR3 DNA sequence: TGCGCCAGCAGCCCAGCGTCCTACGAGCAGTACGTC. This codes for CASSPASYEQYV.

The chain carries TRBV7-2 and TRBJ1-2; TRBD1 might be the D (5 bases). The CDR3 has 13 residues. Germline V gene sequence: CDR1 SGHTA, CDR2 FQGNSA. Trimming left V 1 base short and J 7 bases short, with 10 bases between. DNA of the CDR3: TGTGCCAGCAGCTTAGAATTGAGGGGTGGCTACACCTTC. It yields the protein CASSLELRGGYTF.

With regard to this clone: A read error may account for a junction end that differs from germline. The rearrangement links TRBV7-7 to TRBJ2-1; tentatively, D is TRBD2 (6 bases). Germline V gene lookup returns CDR1 SSHAT and CDR2 FNYEAQ (reference sequence). The CDR3 consists of 15 residues. CDR3 region: CASSVGSGSYNEQFF. CDR3 nucleotides: TGTGCTAGCAGCGTGGGTAGCGGCTCCTACAATGAGCAGTTCTTC.

The chain employs TRBV5-4 and TRBJ2-5; 7 nucleotides line up with TRBD1. The germline CDR1 and CDR2 sequences are SGHNT and YYREEE (reference sequence). V was clipped by 2 bases and J by 2 bases; unmatched bases: 3. The CDR3 spans 14 residues. The CDR3 sequence is CASSFRDSQETQYF. CDR3 nucleotides: TGTGCCAGCAGCTTCCGGGACAGTCAAGAGACCCAGTACTTC.

This chain connects TRBV6-5 to TRBJ2-2; no clear D gene. CDR3 size: 12 residues. V lost 6 bases and J 6 bases, leaving 8 bases between the germline ends. Looked up from germline, CDR1 is MNHEY and CDR2 is SVGAGI. CDR3 coding DNA: TGTGCCAGCAGGCCGTGGGCCGGGGAGCTGTTTTTT. This sequence encodes CASRPWAGELFF.

This clone was observed a single time. The chain uses TRBV4-3 and TRBJ1-1, with D perhaps matching TRBD1 (5 bases). Between the trimmed V and J ends, which lost 1 base and 1 base, there was a span of 7 bases. CDR3 size: 14 residues. In germline, CDR1 is LGHNA, CDR2 YSLEER. The CDR3 DNA follows: TGCGCCAGCAGCCAAGTGCAGGGGAACACTGAAGCTTTCTTT. Translating it yields CASSQVQGNTEAFF.

This clone came up a few times. J is TRBJ1-5 and V is TRBV6-5; D not certain. Trimming removed 8 bases at V and 5 bases at J, with 13 bases between. The CDR3 extends over 13 amino acids. CDR1 MNHEY and CDR2 SVGAGI come from the germline V gene. DNA of the CDR3: TGTGCCAGCCGAAAGGTCGGAGATCAGCCCCAGCATTTT. This gives the protein CASRKVGDQPQHF.

The V gene is TRBV15, the J gene TRBJ2-1; D is unresolved. V lost 3 bases and J lost 2, with 17 bases in between. CDR3 length: 17 amino acids. Germline assignment: CDR1 LNHNV and CDR2 YYDKDF (reference sequence). CDR3 loop: CATSSFGSGNAYNEQFF. DNA for the CDR3: TGTGCCACCAGCAGCTTCGGGTCCGGAAACGCCTACAATGAGCAGTTCTTC. The full variable domain, with the rest looked up from reference TRBV15 and TRBJ2-1, is DAMVIQNPRYQVTQFGKPVTLSCSQTLNHNVMYWYQQKSSQAPKLLFHYYDKDFNNEADTPDNFQSRRPNTSFCFLDIRSPGLGDTAMYLCATSSFGSGNAYNEQFFGPGTRLTVL.

The gene calls are TRBV2 and TRBJ2-1, with D possibly called TRBD1 or TRBD2 (5 bases each). Trimming shortened V by 1 base and J by 12 bases, and 16 bases separated the two germline ends. From germline, CDR1 is SNHLY and CDR2 FYNNEI. The CDR3 has 14 residues. The CDR3 DNA is TGTGCCAGCAGTGAAGTTGGACTGGGGACGGGGCAGTTCTTC. Translating it yields CASSEVGLGTGQFF.

The count of this clone is one. The chain has TRBV6-5 and TRBJ2-7, with 7 bases aligning to TRBD1. The germline CDR1 and CDR2 sequences are MNHEY and SVGAGI. V lost 4 bases and J lost 2; bases outside the gene matches: 2. The CDR3 is 13 residues long. The CDR3 sequence: CASSSQGAYEQYF. CDR3 nucleotide sequence: TGTGCCAGCAGTTCTCAGGGGGCCTACGAGCAGTACTTC.

This chain connects TRBV9 to TRBJ1-2; the D gene is possibly TRBD1 (6 bases). The CDR3 loop spans 15 amino acids. Trimming removed 1 base from V and 2 bases from J, with 12 bases in between. Germline CDR1 reads SGDLS; CDR2 reads YYNGEE. This CDR3 reads CASSVRQGRNYGYTF. CDR3 DNA: TGTGCCAGCAGCGTACGCCAGGGGAGGAACTATGGCTACACCTTC.

The chain recombines TRBV21-1 with TRBJ2-7; TRBD1, as called in the table, went unchecked against the DNA. TRBV21-1 has pseudogene status. This CDR3 region has 15 residues. The CDR3 loop is CASSHRDRGAYEQYF. For the CDR3, the DNA is TGTGCCAGCAGCCACCGGGACAGGGGTGCCTACGAGCAGTACTTC.

The V call is TRBV6-1, the J call TRBJ2-3, with a weak D call TRBD2 (5 bases). The CDR3 has 21 residues. Germline values: CDR1 MNHNS, CDR2 SASEGT. V shed 1 base and J shed 5 bases, with 31 bases lying between them. This CDR3 reads CASSEGSGTFWETGWIDTQYF. The CDR3 coding sequence is TGTGCCAGCAGTGAAGGTTCGGGAACTTTTTGGGAAACGGGGTGGATAGATACGCAGTATTTT.